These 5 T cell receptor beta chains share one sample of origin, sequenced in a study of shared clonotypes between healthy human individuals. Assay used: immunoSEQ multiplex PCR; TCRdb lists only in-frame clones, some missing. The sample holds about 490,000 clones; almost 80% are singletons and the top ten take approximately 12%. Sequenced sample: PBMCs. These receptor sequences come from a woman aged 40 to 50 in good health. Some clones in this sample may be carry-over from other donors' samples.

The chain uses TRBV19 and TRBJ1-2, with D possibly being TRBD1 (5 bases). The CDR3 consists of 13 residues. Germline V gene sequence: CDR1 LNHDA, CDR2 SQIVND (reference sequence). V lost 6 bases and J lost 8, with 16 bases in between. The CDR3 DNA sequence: TGTGCCAGTAGCCCCTTTGGGGGACTCGGCTACACCTTC. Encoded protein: CASSPFGGLGYTF.

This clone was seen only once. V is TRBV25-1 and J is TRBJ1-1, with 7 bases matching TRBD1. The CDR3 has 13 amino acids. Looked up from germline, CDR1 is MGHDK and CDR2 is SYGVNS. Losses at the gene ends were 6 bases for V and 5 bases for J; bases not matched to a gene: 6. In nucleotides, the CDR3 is TGTGCCAGCAGCGACAGGGCGAAAACTGAAGCTTTCTTT. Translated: CASSDRAKTEAFF.

The CDR3 loop is CASSPQIFYGYTF. CDR3 coding DNA: TGTGCCAGCAGTCCCCAAATTTTTTATGGCTACACCTTC. The chain couples TRBV6-6 to TRBJ1-2; D not resolved. The CDR3 has 13 residues. V was clipped by 5 bases and J by 5 bases, with 12 bases between them. Germline assignment: CDR1 MNHNY and CDR2 SVGAGI (reference sequence).

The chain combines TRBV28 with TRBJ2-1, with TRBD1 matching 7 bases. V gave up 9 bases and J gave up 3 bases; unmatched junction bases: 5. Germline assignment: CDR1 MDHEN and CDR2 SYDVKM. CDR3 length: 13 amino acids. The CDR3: CASYRDSYNEQFF. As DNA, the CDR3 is TGTGCCAGTTACCGGGACAGCTACAATGAGCAGTTCTTC.

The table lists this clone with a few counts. CDR3 DNA sequence: TGTGCCAGCAGGCGCCTGGGAGATCAGCCCCAGCATTTT. It yields the protein CASRRLGDQPQHF. This chain connects TRBV28 to TRBJ1-5, with unresolved D. Per the germline V gene, CDR1 is MDHEN and CDR2 is SYDVKM. Trimming removed 6 bases from V and 5 bases from J, with 11 bases in between. The CDR3 has 13 amino acids. Full variable domain (missing parts from reference TRBV28 and TRBJ1-5): DVKVTQSSRYLVKRTGEKVFLECVQDMDHENMFWYRQDPGLGLRLIYFSYDVKMKEKGDIPEGYSVSREKKERFSLILESASTNQTSMYLCASRRLGDQPQHFGDGTRLSIL.